Each of the 23 T cell receptor beta chains below was sequenced from the same sample in a study of spatial heterogeneity in lung cancer (dated by TCRdb to the late 2010s). Library creation used 5' RACE. Sequencing used a NextSeq 500. Using fastp at Q25 and MiXCR, TCRdb reprocessed the public reads and kept productive beta chains. Entries that share a CDR3 protein sequence are merged under the most common genes and DNA. The sample yields approximately 94,000 distinct CDR3 sequences; 4% to 4.5% were counted once. The ten largest clonotypes hold approximately 22% of the sample. The study at large found these results: The tumor nonsynonymous mutation count correlated with the number of expanded alpha and beta TCRs within the tumor.

Their recognized antigens are unknown. This specimen's time point label, interpreted: sample taken at primary tumor resection. The sequencing used lung tumor tissue, collected at surgery. Receptor source: a male donor with early-stage non-small cell lung cancer.

This clonotype was counted at least ten times. The chain carries TRBV6-6 and TRBJ1-1; D call uncertain. V was shortened by 3 bases and J by 3 bases, with 8 bases between the two germline ends. The CDR3 consists of 13 residues. In germline, CDR1 is MNHNY, CDR2 SVGAGI (reference sequence). CDR3: CASSYDLYTEAFF. CDR3 bases: TGTGCCAGCAGTTATGACCTTTACACTGAAGCTTTCTTT.

This clonotype was counted ten times or more. V and J are TRBV7-9 and TRBJ2-1; D remains ambiguous. The CDR3 covers 12 residues. CDR1 and CDR2 from the germline V gene are SEHNR and FQNEAQ (reference sequence). V shed 1 base and J shed 10 bases, with 8 bases lying between them. The CDR3 sequence: CASSLGPAEQFF. For the CDR3, the DNA is TGTGCCAGCAGCTTAGGTCCAGCGGAGCAGTTCTTC.

The table lists this clonotype with many counts. The genes are TRBV4-1 and TRBJ2-7, with 12 nucleotides matching TRBD2. This CDR3 is built from 18 residues. Germline-derived CDR1 and CDR2 are MGHRA and YSYEKL. With V trimmed by 6 bases and J by 4 bases, 16 bases remained unmatched. CDR3 sequence: CASSHRTSGDTIQYEQYF. The CDR3 region has the DNA TGCGCCAGCAGTCATCGGACTAGCGGGGACACCATACAATACGAGCAGTACTTC.

This clonotype has ten or more counts. The chain combines TRBV9 with TRBJ2-2; D not resolved. The germline V gene has CDR1 SGDLS and CDR2 YYNGEE. Trimming left V 7 bases short and J 5 bases short, with 18 bases between. The CDR3 spans 15 residues. The chain's CDR3 is CASSRVPTSTGELFF. DNA of the CDR3: TGTGCCAGCTCAAGGGTCCCTACGTCTACCGGGGAGCTGTTTTTT.

The chain has TRBV18 and TRBJ2-1; 8 bases fit TRBD1. V lost 6 bases, J lost 8 bases, and 9 bases stayed unmatched. Germline V gives CDR1 KGHSH, CDR2 LQKENI. This CDR3 contains 14 residues. CDR3 sequence: CASSWDRTEDEQFF. The CDR3 DNA follows: TGTGCCAGCTCCTGGGACAGGACCGAGGATGAGCAGTTCTTC.

In its sample, this clonotype was seen many times. The chain combines TRBV4-1 with TRBJ1-2; perhaps TRBD1 as D (5 bases). The CDR3 sequence is 17 residues long. V shed 1 base and J shed 2 bases, with 17 bases lying between them. The V gene's germline CDR1 is MGHRA and CDR2 YSYEKL. This chain's CDR3 is CASSQAWGSRANYGYTF. The CDR3, as DNA: TGCGCCAGCAGCCAAGCCTGGGGAAGCAGGGCCAACTATGGCTACACCTTC.

The chain couples TRBV29-1 to TRBJ2-2; TRBD1 matches at 8 bases. Germline assignment: CDR1 SQVTM and CDR2 ANQGSEA. The CDR3 consists of 15 residues. V shed 3 bases, J shed 4 bases, and the junction held 7 bases outside the gene matches. DNA of the CDR3: TGCAGCGTTGAGACAGGGGTCTCCTCCACCGGGGAGCTGTTTTTT. Translation gives CSVETGVSSTGELFF.

Concerning this clonotype itself: One end of the junction fails to match germline, which may point to a read error. The chain is built from TRBV28 and TRBJ2-1; 9 bases align to TRBD2. The CDR3 has 16 residues. Germline CDR1 reads MDHEN; CDR2 reads SYDVKM. The CDR3: CASSLFGGRGYNEKFF. CDR3 in DNA: TGTGCCAGCAGTTTATTCGGCGGGAGGGGATACAATGAGAAGTTCTTC.

This clonotype was seen at least ten times. The chain couples TRBV4-1 to TRBJ2-7; 10 bases align to TRBD2. This CDR3 has 15 amino acids. V lost 0 bases to trimming and J lost 8 bases; unmatched junction nucleotides: 7. Germline values: CDR1 MGHRA, CDR2 YSYEKL. As DNA, the CDR3 is TGCGCCAGCAGCCAAGACCCTAGCGGGAGTTTTAAGCAGTACTTC. This sequence encodes CASSQDPSGSFKQYF.

This clonotype showed up many times. The chain is built from TRBV5-1 and TRBJ2-7; a possible D gene is TRBD1 (6 bases). Germline V gene data show CDR1 as SGHRS and CDR2 as YFSETQ. Trimming pared 3 bases from V and 4 bases from J, leaving 17 bases between. The CDR3 is made up of 15 amino acids. CDR3 residues: CASSSETEGVYEQYF. CDR3 nucleotide sequence: TGCGCCAGCAGCTCGGAAACAGAGGGGGTTTACGAGCAGTACTTC. Drawing the rest from reference TRBV5-1 and TRBJ2-7, the complete variable domain is KAGVTQTPRYLIKTRGQQVTLSCSPISGHRSVSWYQQTPGQGLQFLFEYFSETQRNKGNFPGRFSGRQFSNSRSEMNVSTLELGDSALYLCASSSETEGVYEQYFGPGTRLTVT.

This clonotype has ten or more counts. The V and J genes are TRBV6-2 or TRBV6-3 and TRBJ2-4; D call uncertain. The V end lost 2 bases, the J end lost 1 base, and 6 bases lay between the germline ends. The length of the CDR3 is 14 residues. Germline CDR1 reads MNHEY; CDR2 reads SVGEGT. CDR3 in amino acids: CASSYSGAKNIQYF. The CDR3, as DNA: TGTGCCAGCAGTTACAGTGGGGCCAAAAACATTCAGTACTTC.

This clonotype was observed many times. The rearrangement joins TRBV4-2 to TRBJ2-7, with D perhaps being TRBD1 or TRBD2 (6 bases each). Germline V gene lookup returns CDR1 LGHNA and CDR2 YNFKEQ. The length of the CDR3 is 13 residues. The V end lost 4 bases, the J end lost 4 bases, and 11 bases lay between the germline ends. CDR3 in amino acids: CASSLEGGYEQYF. Written as DNA, the CDR3 is TGTGCCAGCAGCCTAGAAGGGGGGTACGAGCAGTACTTC.

This clonotype was seen many times. The rearrangement uses TRBV20-1 and TRBJ2-1, with TRBD2 identical over 10 bases. Germline lookup yields CDR1 DFQATT and CDR2 SNEGSKA (reference sequence). CDR3 size: 14 residues. Unmatched junction bases numbered 11, after V lost 6 bases and J lost 9 bases. CDR3 DNA sequence: TGCAGTGCCCCGGGAACTAGCGGGACGTTTGAGCAGTTCTTC. Translated, it gives CSAPGTSGTFEQFF.

This clonotype was seen more than once but under ten times. This chain joins TRBV7-9 and TRBJ2-5; D perhaps matches TRBD1 (6 bases). Germline CDR1 and CDR2: SEHNR and FQNEAQ (reference sequence). V was clipped by 5 bases and J by 5 bases, with 6 bases between them. This CDR3 contains 11 residues. DNA for the CDR3: TGTGCCAGCAGCCAGGGGGAGACCCAGTACTTC. This gives the protein CASSQGETQYF.

This clonotype was counted many times. The chain uses TRBV20-1 and TRBJ2-1; 10 bases match TRBD2. V lost 4 bases, J lost 6 bases, and 9 bases stayed unmatched. CDR1 is DFQATT, CDR2 SNEGSKA, per germline (reference sequence). This CDR3 has 15 residues. The chain's CDR3 is CSATTLAGQGNEQFF. The CDR3 nucleotides are TGCAGTGCTACGACACTAGCGGGGCAGGGCAATGAGCAGTTCTTC.

This clonotype was detected many times. The chain uses TRBV11-2 and TRBJ1-4, with 7 bases aligning to TRBD1. The CDR3 is 16 residues long. J was trimmed by 8 bases and V by 0 bases; bases with no gene match: 9. Germline V gene sequence: CDR1 SGHAT, CDR2 FQNNGV. DNA for the CDR3: TGTGCCAGCAGCTTAGATCGAGGGGGCTCGGGAGAAAAACTGTTTTTT. It codes for CASSLDRGGSGEKLFF.

In this sample, this clonotype turned up many times. V gene TRBV25-1 combines with J gene TRBJ1-1, with D perhaps TRBD1 (5 bases). The germline CDR1 and CDR2 sequences are MGHDK and SYGVNS. V was clipped by 6 bases and J by 3 bases, with 14 bases between them. The CDR3 is 14 amino acids. The CDR3 coding sequence is TGTGCCAGCAGAAGGGTGGGGGATGACACTGAAGCTTTCTTT. Its protein is CASRRVGDDTEAFF.

At least ten counts were recorded for this clonotype. The V and J genes are TRBV7-9 and TRBJ1-4; 7 bases line up with TRBD1. The CDR3 runs 14 residues. V was pared by 1 base and J by 6 bases, with 2 bases of the junction left unmatched. Germline V lookup: CDR1 SEHNR, CDR2 FQNEAQ (reference sequence). CDR3 in DNA: TGTGCCAGCAGCTTAGACCAGGGGGATGAAAAACTGTTTTTT. Its translation: CASSLDQGDEKLFF. The full variable domain, in which reference TRBV7-9 and TRBJ1-4 provide the parts outside the CDR3, is DTGVSQNPRHKITKRGQNVTFRCDPISEHNRLYWYRQTLGQGPEFLTYFQNEAQLEKSRLLSDRFSAERPKGSFSTLEIQRTEQGDSAMYLCASSLDQGDEKLFFGSGTQLSVL.

This clonotype was recorded at least ten times. The gene calls are TRBV27 and TRBJ2-7, with D perhaps being TRBD1 or TRBD2 (6 bases each). The CDR3 length is 17 residues. V shed 7 bases and J shed 3 bases, with 25 bases lying between them. Germline lookup yields CDR1 MNHEY and CDR2 SMNVEV (reference sequence). This CDR3 reads CASMPGDTMGVSYEQYF. The CDR3 bases are TGTGCCAGCATGCCGGGGGACACCATGGGGGTTAGCTACGAGCAGTACTTC.

Ten or more counts support this clonotype. The chain joins TRBV11-2 to TRBJ2-3, with D unclear. Germline V lookup: CDR1 SGHAT, CDR2 FQNNGV. The length of the CDR3 is 13 residues. The V end was cut by 0 bases, the J end by 5 bases, with 6 bases between. Here the CDR3 DNA reads TGTGCCAGCAGCTTAGATCGGATAGATACGCAGTATTTT. Amino acid sequence: CASSLDRIDTQYF.

The sample holds a few counts of this clonotype. The chain uses TRBV5-5 and TRBJ1-2; D is unresolved. The CDR3 sequence is 17 residues long. Germline CDR1 is SGHKS and CDR2 is YYEKEE (reference sequence). V was cut by 7 bases and J by 0 bases, with 22 bases left in between. This CDR3 is CASSITETYLANYGYTF. The CDR3 region has the DNA TGTGCCAGCTCCATAACAGAAACCTATTTAGCTAACTATGGCTACACCTTC.

This clonotype was detected ten times or more. The chain links TRBV7-9 to TRBJ1-1; no firm D call. Germline CDR1 and CDR2: SEHNR and FQNEAQ (reference sequence). The CDR3 consists of 14 residues. The V and J ends lost 0 bases and 6 bases respectively, with 11 bases between them. The CDR3 spells CASSLALVGAEAFF. The CDR3 coding sequence is TGTGCCAGCAGCTTAGCGCTTGTCGGTGCTGAAGCTTTCTTT.

This clonotype was seen many times. The V call is TRBV28, the J call TRBJ2-7; the D is unclear. The CDR3 loop spans 13 amino acids. Trimming shortened V by 3 bases and J by 8 bases, and 14 bases separated the two germline ends. Germline CDR1 is MDHEN and CDR2 is SYDVKM. The DNA for the CDR3 is TGTGCCAGCAGTTTTACCCTCCCCGCCAAGCAGTACTTC. As protein: CASSFTLPAKQYF.